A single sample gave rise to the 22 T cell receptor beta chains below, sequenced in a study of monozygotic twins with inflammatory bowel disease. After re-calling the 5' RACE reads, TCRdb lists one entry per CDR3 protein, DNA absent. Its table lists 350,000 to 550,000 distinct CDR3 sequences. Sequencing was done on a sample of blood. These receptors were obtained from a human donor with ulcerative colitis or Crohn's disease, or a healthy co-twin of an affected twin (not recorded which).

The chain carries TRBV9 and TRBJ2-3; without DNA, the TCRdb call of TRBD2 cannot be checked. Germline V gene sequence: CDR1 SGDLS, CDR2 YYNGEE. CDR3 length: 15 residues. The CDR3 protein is CASSVGGGFTDTQYF. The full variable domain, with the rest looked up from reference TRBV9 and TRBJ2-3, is DSGVTQTPKHLITATGQRVTLRCSPRSGDLSVYWYQQSLDQGLQFLIQYYNGEERAKGNILERFSAQQFPDLHSELNLSSLELGDSALYFCASSVGGGFTDTQYFGPGTRLTVL.

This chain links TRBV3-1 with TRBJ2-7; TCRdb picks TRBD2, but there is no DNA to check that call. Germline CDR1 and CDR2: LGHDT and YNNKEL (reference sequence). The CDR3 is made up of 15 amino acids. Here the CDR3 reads CASSALAGGPYEQYF.

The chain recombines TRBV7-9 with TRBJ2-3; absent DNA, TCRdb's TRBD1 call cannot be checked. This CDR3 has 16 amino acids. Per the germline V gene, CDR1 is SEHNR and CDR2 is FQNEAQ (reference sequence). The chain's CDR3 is CASSLASSRGTDTQYF.

The CDR3 protein is CASSPGQGAVNTEAFF. The rearrangement links TRBV7-2 to TRBJ1-1; TCRdb reports TRBD1, a call that lacks DNA to check it against. CDR1 SGHTA and CDR2 FQGNSA come from the germline V gene. The CDR3 sequence is 16 residues long.

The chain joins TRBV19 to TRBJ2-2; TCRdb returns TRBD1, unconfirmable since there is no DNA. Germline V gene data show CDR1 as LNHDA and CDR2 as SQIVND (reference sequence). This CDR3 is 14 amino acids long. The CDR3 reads CASSEQGPTGELFF.

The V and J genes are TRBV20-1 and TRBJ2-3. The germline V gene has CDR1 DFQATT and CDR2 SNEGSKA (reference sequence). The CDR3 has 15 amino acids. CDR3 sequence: CSAKVSRKYTDTQYF.

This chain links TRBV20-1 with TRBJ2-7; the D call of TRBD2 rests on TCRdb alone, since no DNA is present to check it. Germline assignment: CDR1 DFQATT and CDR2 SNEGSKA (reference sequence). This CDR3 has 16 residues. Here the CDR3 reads CSARPLLAGVTYEQYF.

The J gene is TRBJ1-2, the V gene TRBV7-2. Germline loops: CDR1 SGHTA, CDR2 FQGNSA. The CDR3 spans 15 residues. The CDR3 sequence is CASSLAPGYNYGYTF.

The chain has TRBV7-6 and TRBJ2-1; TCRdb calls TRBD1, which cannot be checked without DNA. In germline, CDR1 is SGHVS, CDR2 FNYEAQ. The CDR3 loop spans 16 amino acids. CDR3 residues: CASSHPATGSYNEQFF. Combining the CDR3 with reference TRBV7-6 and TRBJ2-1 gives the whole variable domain GAGVSQSPRYKVTKRGQDVALRCDPISGHVSLYWYRQALGQGPEFLTYFNYEAQQDKSGLPNDRFSAERPEGSISTLTIQRTEQRDSAMYRCASSHPATGSYNEQFFGPGTRLTVL.

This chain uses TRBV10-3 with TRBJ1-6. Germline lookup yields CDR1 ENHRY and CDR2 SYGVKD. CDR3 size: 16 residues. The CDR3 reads CAISPSGRVDGSPLHF.

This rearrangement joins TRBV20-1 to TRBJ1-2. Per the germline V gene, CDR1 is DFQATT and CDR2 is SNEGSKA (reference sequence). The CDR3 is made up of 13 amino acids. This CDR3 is CSARAFGEYGYTF.

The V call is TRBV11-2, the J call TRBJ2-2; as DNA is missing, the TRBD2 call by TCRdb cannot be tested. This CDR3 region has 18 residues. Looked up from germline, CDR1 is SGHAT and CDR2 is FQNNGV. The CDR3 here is CASSSWWTSGRYTGELFF.

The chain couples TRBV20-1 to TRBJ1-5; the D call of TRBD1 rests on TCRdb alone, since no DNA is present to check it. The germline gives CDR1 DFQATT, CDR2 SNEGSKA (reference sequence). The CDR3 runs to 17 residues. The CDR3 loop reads CSARPRGPLGSNQPQHF.

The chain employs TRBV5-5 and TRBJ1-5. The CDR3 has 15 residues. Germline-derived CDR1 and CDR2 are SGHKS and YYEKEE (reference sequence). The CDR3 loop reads CASSPFADPREPQHF.

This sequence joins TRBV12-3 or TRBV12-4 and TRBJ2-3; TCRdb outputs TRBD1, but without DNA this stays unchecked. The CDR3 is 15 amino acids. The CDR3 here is CASREGQGGADTQYF.

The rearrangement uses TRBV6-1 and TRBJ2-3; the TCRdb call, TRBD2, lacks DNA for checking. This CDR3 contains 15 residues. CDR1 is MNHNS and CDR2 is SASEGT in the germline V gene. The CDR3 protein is CASRQTSGGWDTQYF.

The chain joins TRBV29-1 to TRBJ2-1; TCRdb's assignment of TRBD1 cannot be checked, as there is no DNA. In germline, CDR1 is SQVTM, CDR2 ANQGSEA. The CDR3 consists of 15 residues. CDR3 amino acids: CSVEDQRTATDEQFF.

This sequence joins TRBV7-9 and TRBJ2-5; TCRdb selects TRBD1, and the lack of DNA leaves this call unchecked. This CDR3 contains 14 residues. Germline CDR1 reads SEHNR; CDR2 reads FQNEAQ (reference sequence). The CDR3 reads CASSLAGGAETQYF.

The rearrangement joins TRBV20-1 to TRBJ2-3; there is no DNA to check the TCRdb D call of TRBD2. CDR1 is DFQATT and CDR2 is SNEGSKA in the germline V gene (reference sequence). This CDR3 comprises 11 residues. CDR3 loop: CSSGRVDTQYF.

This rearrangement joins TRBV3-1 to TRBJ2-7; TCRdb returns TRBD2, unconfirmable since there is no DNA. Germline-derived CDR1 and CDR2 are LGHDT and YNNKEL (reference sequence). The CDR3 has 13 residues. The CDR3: CASSHTLGSEQYF.

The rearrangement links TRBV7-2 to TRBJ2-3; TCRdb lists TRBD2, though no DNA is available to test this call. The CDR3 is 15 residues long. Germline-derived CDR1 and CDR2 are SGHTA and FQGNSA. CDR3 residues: CASSPWRAGPDTQYF.

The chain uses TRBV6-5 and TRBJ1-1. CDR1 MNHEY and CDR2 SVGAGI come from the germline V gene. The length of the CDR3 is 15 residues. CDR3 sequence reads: CASSYSISFNTEAFF.